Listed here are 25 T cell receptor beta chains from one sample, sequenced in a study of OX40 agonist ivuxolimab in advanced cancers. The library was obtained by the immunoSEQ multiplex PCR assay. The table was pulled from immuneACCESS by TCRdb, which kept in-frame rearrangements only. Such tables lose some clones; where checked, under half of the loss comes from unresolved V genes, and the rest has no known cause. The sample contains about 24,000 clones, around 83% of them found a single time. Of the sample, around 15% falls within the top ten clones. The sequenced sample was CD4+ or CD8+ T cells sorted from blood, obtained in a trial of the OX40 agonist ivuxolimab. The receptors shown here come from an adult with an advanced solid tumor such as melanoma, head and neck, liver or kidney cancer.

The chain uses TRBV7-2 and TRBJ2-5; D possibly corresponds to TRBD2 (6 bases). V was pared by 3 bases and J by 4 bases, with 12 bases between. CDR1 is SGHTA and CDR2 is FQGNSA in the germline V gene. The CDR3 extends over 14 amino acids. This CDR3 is CASSLTSIGETQYF. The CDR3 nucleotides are TGTGCCAGCAGCTTGACTAGTATAGGAGAGACCCAGTACTTC.

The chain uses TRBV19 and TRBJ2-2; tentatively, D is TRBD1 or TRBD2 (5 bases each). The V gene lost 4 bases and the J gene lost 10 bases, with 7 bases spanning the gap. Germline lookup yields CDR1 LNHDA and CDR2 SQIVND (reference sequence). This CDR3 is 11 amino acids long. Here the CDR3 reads CASSRGTELFF. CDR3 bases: TGTGCCAGTAGTAGAGGGACGGAGCTGTTTTTT.

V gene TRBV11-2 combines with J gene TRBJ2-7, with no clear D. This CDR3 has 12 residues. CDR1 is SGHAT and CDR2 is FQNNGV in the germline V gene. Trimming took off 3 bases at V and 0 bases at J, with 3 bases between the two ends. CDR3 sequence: CASSLASYEQYF. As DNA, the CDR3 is TGTGCCAGCAGCTTGGCCTCCTACGAGCAGTACTTC.

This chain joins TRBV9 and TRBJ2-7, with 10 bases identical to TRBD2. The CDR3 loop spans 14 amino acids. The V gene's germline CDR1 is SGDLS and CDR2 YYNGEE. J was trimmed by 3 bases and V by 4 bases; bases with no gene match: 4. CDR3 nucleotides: TGTGCCAGCAGCTTTTCTAGCGGGGGCTACGAGCAGTACTTC. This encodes CASSFSSGGYEQYF.

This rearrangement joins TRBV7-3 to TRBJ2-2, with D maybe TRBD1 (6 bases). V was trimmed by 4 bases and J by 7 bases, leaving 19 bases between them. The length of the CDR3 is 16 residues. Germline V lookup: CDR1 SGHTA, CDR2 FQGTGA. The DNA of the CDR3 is TGTGCCAGCAGCTCGGCCAGGTTCAGGGGCGTCGGGGAGCTGTTTTTT. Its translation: CASSSARFRGVGELFF.

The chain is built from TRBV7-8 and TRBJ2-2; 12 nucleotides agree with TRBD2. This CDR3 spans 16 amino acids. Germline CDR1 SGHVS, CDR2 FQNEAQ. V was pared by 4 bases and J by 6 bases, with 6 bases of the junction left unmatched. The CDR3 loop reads CASSSRASGGAGELFF. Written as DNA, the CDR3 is TGTGCCAGCAGCTCTAGGGCTAGCGGGGGGGCCGGGGAGCTGTTTTTT.

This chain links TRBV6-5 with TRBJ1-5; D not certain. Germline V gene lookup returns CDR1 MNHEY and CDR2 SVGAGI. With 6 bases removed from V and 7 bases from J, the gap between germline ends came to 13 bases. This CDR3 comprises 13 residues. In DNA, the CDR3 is TGTGCCAGCAGCCTAAGGGCAGACCAGCCCCAGCATTTT. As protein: CASSLRADQPQHF.

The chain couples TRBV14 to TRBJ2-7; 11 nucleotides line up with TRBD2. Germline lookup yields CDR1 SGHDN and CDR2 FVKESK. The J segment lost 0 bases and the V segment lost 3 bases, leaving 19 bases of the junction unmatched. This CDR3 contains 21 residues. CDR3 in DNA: TGTGCCAGCAGCCAGTCAACAGGGGGTAGCGGGAGGGCCGGGAGCTCCTACGAGCAGTACTTC. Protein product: CASSQSTGGSGRAGSSYEQYF.

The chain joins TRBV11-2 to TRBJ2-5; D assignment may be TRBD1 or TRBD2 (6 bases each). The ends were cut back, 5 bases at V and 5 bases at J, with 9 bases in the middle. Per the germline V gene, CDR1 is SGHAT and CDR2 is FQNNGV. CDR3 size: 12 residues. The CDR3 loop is CASSQGGETQYF. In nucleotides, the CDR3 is TGTGCCAGCAGCCAAGGGGGGGAGACCCAGTACTTC.

The CDR3 loop is CASSLTNRGEAFF. Written as DNA, the CDR3 is TGTGCCAGCAGCTTAACCAACAGGGGGGAAGCTTTCTTT. The chain carries TRBV7-8 and TRBJ1-1; TRBD1 aligns across 8 bases. Per the germline V gene, CDR1 is SGHVS and CDR2 is FQNEAQ. J was trimmed by 8 bases and V by 2 bases; bases with no gene match: 4. The CDR3 totals 13 residues.

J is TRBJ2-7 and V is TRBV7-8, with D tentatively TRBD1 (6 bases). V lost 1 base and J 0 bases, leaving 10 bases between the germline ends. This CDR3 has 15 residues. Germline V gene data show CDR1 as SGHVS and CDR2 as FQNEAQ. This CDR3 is CASSLGRTVSYEQYF. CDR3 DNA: TGTGCCAGCAGCTTAGGCCGGACAGTCTCCTACGAGCAGTACTTC.

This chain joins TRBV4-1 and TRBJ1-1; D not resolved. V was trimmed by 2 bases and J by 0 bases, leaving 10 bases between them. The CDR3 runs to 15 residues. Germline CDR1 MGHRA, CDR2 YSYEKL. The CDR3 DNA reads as TGCGCCAGCAGCCAATCGCGACACATGAACACTGAAGCTTTCTTT. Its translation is CASSQSRHMNTEAFF.

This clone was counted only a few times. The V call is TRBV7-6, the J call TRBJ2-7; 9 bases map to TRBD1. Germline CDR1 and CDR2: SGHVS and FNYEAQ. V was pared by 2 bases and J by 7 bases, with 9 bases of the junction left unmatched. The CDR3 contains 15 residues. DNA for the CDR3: TGTGCCAGCAGCTTATCCACAGGGGGCCTCGGTGAGCAGTACTTC. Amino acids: CASSLSTGGLGEQYF.

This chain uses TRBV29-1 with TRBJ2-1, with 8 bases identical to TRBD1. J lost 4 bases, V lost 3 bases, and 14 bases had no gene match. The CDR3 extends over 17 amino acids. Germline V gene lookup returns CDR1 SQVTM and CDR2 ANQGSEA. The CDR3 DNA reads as TGCAGCGTTGAGGGGGCGACAGGGGCACCACTTTACAATGAGCAGTTCTTC. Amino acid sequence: CSVEGATGAPLYNEQFF.

The CDR3 sequence is CASTPRLAGASFQETQYF. The CDR3 nucleotides read TGTGCCAGCACCCCGAGGCTAGCGGGGGCTTCATTCCAAGAGACCCAGTACTTC. The genes are TRBV11-2 and TRBJ2-5, with 10 nucleotides matching TRBD2. There are 18 residues in the CDR3. The V gene's germline CDR1 is SGHAT and CDR2 FQNNGV. The V segment lost 7 bases and the J segment 1 base; nucleotides outside the gene matches: 15. The entire variable domain, with the rest obtained from reference TRBV11-2 and TRBJ2-5, is as follows: EAGVAQSPRYKIIEKRQSVAFWCNPISGHATLYWYQQILGQGPKLLIQFQNNGVVDDSQLPKDRFSAERLKGVDSTLKIQPAKLEDSAVYLCASTPRLAGASFQETQYFGPGTRLLVL.

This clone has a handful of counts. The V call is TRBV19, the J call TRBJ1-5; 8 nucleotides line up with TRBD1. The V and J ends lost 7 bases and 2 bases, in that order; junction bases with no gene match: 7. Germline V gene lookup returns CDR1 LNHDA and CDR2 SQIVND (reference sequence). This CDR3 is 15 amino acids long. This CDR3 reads CASTSTDRGNQPQHF. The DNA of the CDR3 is TGTGCCAGTACCTCAACGGACAGGGGCAATCAGCCCCAGCATTTT. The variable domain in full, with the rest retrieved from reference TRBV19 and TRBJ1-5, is DGGITQSPKYLFRKEGQNVTLSCEQNLNHDAMYWYRQDPGQGLRLIYYSQIVNDFQKGDIAEGYSVSREKKESFPLTVTSAQKNPTAFYLCASTSTDRGNQPQHFGDGTRLSIL.

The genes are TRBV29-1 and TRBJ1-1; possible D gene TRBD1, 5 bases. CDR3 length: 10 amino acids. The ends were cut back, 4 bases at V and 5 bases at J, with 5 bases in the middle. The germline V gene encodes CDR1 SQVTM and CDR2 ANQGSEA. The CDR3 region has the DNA TGCAGCGTTGGACAGACTGAAGCTTTCTTT. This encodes CSVGQTEAFF. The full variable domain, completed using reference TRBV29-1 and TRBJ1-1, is SAVISQKPSRDICQRGTSLTIQCQVDSQVTMMFWYRQQPGQSLTLIATANQGSEATYESGFVIDKFPISRPNLTFSTLTVSNMSPEDSSIYLCSVGQTEAFFGQGTRLTVV.

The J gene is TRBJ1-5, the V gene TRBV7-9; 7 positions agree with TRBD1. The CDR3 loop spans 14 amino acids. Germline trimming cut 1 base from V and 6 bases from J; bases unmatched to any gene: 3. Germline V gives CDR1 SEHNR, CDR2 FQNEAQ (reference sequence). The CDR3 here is CASSLEGGSQPQHF. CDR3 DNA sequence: TGTGCCAGCAGCTTAGAAGGGGGCAGTCAGCCCCAGCATTTT.

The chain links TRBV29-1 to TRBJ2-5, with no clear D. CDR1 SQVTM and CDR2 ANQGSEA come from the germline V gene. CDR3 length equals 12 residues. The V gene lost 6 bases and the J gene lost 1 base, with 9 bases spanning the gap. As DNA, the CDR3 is TGCAGCGTCGCCCCAACCCAAGAGACCCAGTACTTC. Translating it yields CSVAPTQETQYF.

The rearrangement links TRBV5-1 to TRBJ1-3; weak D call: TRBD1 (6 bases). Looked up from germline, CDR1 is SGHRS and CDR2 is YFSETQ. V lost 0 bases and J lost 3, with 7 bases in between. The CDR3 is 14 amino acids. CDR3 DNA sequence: TGCGCCAGCAGCTTGGCAGGGGTTGGAAACACCATATATTTT. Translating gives CASSLAGVGNTIYF.

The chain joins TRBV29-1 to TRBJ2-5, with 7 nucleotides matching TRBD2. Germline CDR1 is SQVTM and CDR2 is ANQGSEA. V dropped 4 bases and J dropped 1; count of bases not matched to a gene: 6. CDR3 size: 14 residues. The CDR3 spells CSVVLLAVQETQYF. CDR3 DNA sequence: TGCAGCGTTGTCCTCCTAGCGGTCCAAGAGACCCAGTACTTC.

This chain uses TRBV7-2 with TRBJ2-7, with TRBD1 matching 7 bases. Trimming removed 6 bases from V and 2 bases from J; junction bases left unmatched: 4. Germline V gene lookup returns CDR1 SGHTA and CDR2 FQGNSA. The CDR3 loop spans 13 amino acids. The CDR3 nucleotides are TGTGCCAGCAGTAGAACAGGGGCCTACGAGCAGTACTTC. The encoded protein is CASSRTGAYEQYF.

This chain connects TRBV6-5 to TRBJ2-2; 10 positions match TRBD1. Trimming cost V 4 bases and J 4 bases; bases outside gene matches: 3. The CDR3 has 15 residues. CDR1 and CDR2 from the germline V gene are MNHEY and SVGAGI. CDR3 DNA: TGTGCCAGCAGTTTGGGACAGGGGAGCACCGGGGAGCTGTTTTTT. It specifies CASSLGQGSTGELFF.

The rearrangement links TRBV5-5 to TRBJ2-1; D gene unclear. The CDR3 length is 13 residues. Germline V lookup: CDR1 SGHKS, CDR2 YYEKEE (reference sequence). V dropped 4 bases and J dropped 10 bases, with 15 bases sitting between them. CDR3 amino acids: CASSPSTYGEQFF. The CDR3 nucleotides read TGTGCCAGCAGCCCATCCACTTACGGGGAGCAGTTCTTC.

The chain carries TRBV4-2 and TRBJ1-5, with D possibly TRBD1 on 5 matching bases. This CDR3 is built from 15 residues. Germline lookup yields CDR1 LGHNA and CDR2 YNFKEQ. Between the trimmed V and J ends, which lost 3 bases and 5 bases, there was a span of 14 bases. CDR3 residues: CASSQVVQGDQPQHF. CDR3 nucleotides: TGTGCCAGCAGCCAGGTTGTACAAGGGGATCAGCCCCAGCATTTT.